This record concerns one TCR beta chain sequence. Its recognized antigen is unknown. Per-base qualities were not stored, and no clone one base away is much larger. CDR1 KGHDR and CDR2 SFDVKD were looked up in the germline V gene. Germline trimming: 2 bases from V, 5 bases from J; junction bases outside gene matches: 7. The CDR3, from cysteine to phenylalanine, totals 15 residues. Of the read, only the CDR3 DNA is kept; its 45 bases are in frame from base 1. Another Seattle source contributed samples from volunteer blood donors who had recovered from COVID-19. Whole blood was collected in K2EDTA tubes by collaborating institutions according to the institutions' own protocols. For TCRbeta analysis, collaborators shipped samples in one of three forms: frozen whole blood, isolated PBMCs, or DNA extracted from either of those sample types. The data were taken from a study of blood T cell repertoires in COVID-19 (dated by TCRdb to 2020 to 2022). Broadly, across the study: The collaborator samples originated in the United States, Italy and Spain and spanned the acute and convalescent phases of COVID-19. The prospective study material was composed of cDNA or gDNA derived from T cells, B-cell-depleted T cells, or PBMCs. The sample metadata nearly always contained a de-identified subject ID, COVID-19 status, age in years and sex. Where available, HLA class I and class II types were taken from metadata supplied by the sample provider and were not determined by assay-based typing. Samples were obtained from the ongoing ImmuneRACE study (first 160 participants) and from 1,000 to 1,500 subjects provided by 6 global collaborators. The dataset comprised deeply sampled blood TCRbeta repertoires from subjects exposed to, actively infected with, or recovered from COVID-19. The repertoires were released in a freely available public database meant as a resource for research on the immune response to SARS-CoV-2.

TCRbeta CDR3 regions were amplified from genomic DNA by means of the immunoSEQ Assay, a bias-controlled multiplex PCR. The published analysis was carried out like this. The number of nucleated cells in each sample was estimated by amplification of reference gene primers within the assay. To quantify the absolute abundance of each unique TCRbeta CDR3 rearrangement, sequence reads were collapsed and filtered. Productive Simpson clonality was computed per sample as the square root of Simpson's diversity index over productive rearrangements. TCRdb stores this immuneACCESS table with in-frame sequences only. Part of the clones is absent; in the studies checked, under half of the shortfall reflects unresolved V genes, and no reason is known for the rest. V and J calls and clone size come straight from that table; D and trimming were deduced from the DNA. The sample table records around 250,000 clones; roughly 89% of these occur just once. The ten largest clones take up 1.5% to 1.7% of the sample.

What the work shows at the level of the full study, not this receptor alone: How much clinical and demographic metadata was included differed by source and by participant, and the metadata was provided uncurated.

The receptor comes from a woman in her forties who had recovered from COVID-19. The sequence is built from TRBV24-1 and TRBJ2-5, and 7 bases in between align with TRBD1. The sequencing sample was made of peripheral blood. The CDR3 protein: CATSDSSQGKETQYF. The DNA is as follows: TGTGCCACCAGTGATTCATCACAGGGGAAGGAGACCCAGTACTTC.